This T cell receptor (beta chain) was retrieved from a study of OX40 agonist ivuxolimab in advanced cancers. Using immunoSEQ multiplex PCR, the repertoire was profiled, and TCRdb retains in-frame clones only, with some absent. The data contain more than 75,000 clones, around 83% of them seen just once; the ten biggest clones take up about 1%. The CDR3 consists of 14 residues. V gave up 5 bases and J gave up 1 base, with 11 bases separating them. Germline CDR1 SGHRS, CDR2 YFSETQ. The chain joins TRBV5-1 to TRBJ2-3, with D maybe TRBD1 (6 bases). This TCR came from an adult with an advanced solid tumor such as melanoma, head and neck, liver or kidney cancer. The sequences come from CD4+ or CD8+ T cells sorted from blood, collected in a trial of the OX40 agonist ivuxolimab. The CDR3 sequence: CASRSGAGTDTQYF. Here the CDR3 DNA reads TGCGCCAGCAGGTCAGGGGCGGGCACAGATACGCAGTATTTT. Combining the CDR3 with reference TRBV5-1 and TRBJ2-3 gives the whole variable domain KAGVTQTPRYLIKTRGQQVTLSCSPISGHRSVSWYQQTPGQGLQFLFEYFSETQRNKGNFPGRFSGRQFSNSRSEMNVSTLELGDSALYLCASRSGAGTDTQYFGPGTRLTVL.